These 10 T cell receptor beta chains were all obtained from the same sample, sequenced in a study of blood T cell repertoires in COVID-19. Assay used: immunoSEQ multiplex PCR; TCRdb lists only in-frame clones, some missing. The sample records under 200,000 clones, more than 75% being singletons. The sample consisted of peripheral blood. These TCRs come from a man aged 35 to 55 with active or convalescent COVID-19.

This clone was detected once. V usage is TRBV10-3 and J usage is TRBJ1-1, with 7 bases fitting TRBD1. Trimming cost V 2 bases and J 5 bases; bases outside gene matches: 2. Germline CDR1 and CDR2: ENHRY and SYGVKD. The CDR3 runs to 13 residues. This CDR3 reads CAISEKGATEAFF. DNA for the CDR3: TGTGCCATCAGTGAGAAGGGGGCGACTGAAGCTTTCTTT.

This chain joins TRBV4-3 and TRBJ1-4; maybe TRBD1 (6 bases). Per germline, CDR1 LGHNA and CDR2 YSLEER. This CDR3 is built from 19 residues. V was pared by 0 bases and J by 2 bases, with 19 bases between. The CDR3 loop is CASSQDGAREGVTNEKLFF. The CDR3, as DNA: TGCGCCAGCAGCCAAGATGGGGCCAGGGAGGGGGTGACTAATGAAAAACTGTTTTTT.

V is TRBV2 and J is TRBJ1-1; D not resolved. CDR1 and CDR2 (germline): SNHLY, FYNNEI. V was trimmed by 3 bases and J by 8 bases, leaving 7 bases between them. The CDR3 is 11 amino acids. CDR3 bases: TGTGCCAGCAGTGATCGGAGGGAAGCTTTCTTT. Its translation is CASSDRREAFF.

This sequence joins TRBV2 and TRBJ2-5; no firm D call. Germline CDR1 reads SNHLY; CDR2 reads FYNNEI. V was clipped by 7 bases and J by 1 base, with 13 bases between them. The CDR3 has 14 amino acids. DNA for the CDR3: TGTGCCAGCAACATACAGAGTGCCCAAGAGACCCAGTACTTC. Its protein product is CASNIQSAQETQYF. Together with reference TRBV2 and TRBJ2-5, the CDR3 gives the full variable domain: EPEVTQTPSHQVTQMGQEVILRCVPISNHLYFYWYRQILGQKVEFLVSFYNNEISEKSEIFDDQFSVERPDGSNFTLKIRSTKLEDSAMYFCASNIQSAQETQYFGPGTRLLVL.

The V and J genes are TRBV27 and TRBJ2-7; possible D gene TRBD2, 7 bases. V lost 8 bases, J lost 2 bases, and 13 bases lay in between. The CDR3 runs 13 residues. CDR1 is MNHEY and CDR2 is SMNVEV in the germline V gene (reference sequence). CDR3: CASRKGGAYEQYF. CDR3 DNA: TGTGCCAGCCGCAAAGGGGGGGCCTACGAGCAGTACTTC.

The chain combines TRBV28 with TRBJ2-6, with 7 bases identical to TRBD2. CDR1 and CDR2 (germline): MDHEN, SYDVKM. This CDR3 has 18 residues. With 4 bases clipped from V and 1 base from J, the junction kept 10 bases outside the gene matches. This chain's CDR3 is CASSSTSLGGSGANVLTF. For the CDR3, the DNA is TGTGCCAGCAGTTCCACGTCCCTCGGGGGGTCTGGGGCCAACGTCCTGACTTTC.

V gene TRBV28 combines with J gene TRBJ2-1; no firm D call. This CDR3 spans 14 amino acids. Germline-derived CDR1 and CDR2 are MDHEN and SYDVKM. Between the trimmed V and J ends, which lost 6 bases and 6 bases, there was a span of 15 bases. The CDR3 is CASSSIRFINEQFF. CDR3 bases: TGTGCCAGCAGCTCGATCAGGTTTATCAATGAGCAGTTCTTC.

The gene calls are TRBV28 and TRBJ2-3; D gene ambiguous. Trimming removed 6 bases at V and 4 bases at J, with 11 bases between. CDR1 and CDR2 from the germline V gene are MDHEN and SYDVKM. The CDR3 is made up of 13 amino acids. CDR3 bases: TGTGCCAGCAGCGGAGCTGGTGCAGATACGCAGTATTTT. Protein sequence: CASSGAGADTQYF.

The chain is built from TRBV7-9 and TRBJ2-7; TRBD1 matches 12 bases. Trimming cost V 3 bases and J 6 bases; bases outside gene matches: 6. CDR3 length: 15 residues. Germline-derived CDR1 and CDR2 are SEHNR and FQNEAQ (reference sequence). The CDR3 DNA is TGTGCCAGCAGCTTTTCCGGGACAGGGGGCGGCGAGCAGTACTTC. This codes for CASSFSGTGGGEQYF.

The CDR3 sequence: CASSQNQGNYYNEQFF. DNA of the CDR3: TGTGCCAGCAGCCAAAACCAGGGAAATTACTACAATGAGCAGTTCTTC. The rearrangement joins TRBV14 to TRBJ2-1, with a weak D call TRBD1 (5 bases). Trimming took 2 bases from V and 3 from J, leaving 14 bases between them. The CDR3 has 16 residues. Germline CDR1 and CDR2: SGHDN and FVKESK.